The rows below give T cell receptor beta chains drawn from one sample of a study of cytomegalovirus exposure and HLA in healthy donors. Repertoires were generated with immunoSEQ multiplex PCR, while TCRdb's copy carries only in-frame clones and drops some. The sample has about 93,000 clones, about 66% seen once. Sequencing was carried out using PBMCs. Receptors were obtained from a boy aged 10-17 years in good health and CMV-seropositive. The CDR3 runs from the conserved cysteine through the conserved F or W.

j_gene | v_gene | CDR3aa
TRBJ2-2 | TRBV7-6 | CASSFIGLGELFF
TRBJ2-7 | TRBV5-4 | CASSFAGTGSYEQYF
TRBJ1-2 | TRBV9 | CASSVGTGGYGYTF
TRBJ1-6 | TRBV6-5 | CASGPGLGNSPLHF
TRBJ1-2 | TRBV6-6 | CASSYEGAGGYTF
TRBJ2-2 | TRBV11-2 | CASSFDRGRAGELFF
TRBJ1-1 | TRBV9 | CASSGAQGNTEAFF
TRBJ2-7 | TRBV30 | CAWDGLAGVKEQYF
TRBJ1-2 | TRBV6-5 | CASSVTVVSGYTF
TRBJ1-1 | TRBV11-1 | CASSSTAPNTEAFF
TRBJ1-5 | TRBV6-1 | CASSEAIKPQHF
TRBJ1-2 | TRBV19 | CASISLSGPAAYGYTF
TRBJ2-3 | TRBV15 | CATSASGPQYF
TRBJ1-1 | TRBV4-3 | CASSQRTGLGTEAFF
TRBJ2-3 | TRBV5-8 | CASKRQGSTDTQYF
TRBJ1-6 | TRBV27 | CASSFLVQNSPLHF
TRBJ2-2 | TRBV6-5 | CASSPRTGELFF
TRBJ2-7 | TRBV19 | CASSSTGVYEQYF
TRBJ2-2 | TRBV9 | CASSVQGAGGELFF
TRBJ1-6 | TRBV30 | CAWSREGTYNSPLHF
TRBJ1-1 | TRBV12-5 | CASGENQGGVGEAFF
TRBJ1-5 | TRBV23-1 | CASLTGGSGNQPQNF
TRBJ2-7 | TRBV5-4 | CASSKMTGDEQYF
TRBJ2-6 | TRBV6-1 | CASSALAGGSLGANVLTF
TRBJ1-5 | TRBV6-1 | CASSPQGGANQPQHF
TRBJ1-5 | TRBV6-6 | CASSYSTAGNQPQHF
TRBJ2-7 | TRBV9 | CASSVDPSGGDEQYF
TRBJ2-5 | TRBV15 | CATSRNRVEETQYF
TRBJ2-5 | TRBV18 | CASSRGHSETQYF
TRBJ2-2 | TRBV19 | CASNSGDRGYTGELFF
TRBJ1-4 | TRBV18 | CASSPTKGVTPRKLFF
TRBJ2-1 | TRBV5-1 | CASRPMVPTGYNEQFF
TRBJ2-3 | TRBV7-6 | CASSFPLGGLTDTQYF
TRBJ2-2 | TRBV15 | CATSREGRAGELFF
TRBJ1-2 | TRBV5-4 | CASSSMGGDRTNYGYTF
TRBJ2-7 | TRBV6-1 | CASSERTAYEQYF
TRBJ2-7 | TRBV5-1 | CASSLRPSGSEAYEQYF
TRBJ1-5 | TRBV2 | CASTGSNQPQHF
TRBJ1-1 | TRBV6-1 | CASSEAGSDTEAFF
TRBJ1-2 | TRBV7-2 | CASSLGARAGGYTF
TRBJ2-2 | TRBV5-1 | CASSLDIAAGGELFF
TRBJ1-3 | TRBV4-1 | CASSQSTDSGNTIYF
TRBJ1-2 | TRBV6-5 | CASSFGGDGYPF
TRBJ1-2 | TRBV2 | CASREGSYGYTF
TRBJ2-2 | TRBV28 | CASTRLAGGYTGELFF
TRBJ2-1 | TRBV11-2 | CASSSPRRNNEQFF
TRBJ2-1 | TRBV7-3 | CASSQGLAGASSSYNEQFF
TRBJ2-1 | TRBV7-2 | CASSFTSGTYNEQFF
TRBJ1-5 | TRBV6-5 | CASSYGGSEPQHF